The next 17 T cell receptor beta chains were all read from a single sample in a study of blood T cell repertoires in COVID-19. The table came from immunoSEQ multiplex PCR; TCRdb's copy has only in-frame clones and leaves some out. The table shows under 250,000 clones, with roughly 88% occurring only once. Material: peripheral blood. Source of these receptors: an elderly man with acute or convalescent COVID-19.

V and J are TRBV18 and TRBJ1-6, with 9 bases aligning to TRBD1. Germline V gene sequence: CDR1 KGHSH, CDR2 LQKENI. This CDR3 is built from 15 residues. The J segment lost 7 bases and the V segment lost 3 bases, leaving 4 bases of the junction unmatched. As DNA, the CDR3 is TGTGCCAGCTCACCGCGGACAGGGGCGAATTCACCCCTCCACTTT. Translation: CASSPRTGANSPLHF.

The chain combines TRBV18 with TRBJ1-3; D is uncertain. Trimming removed 0 bases at V and 0 bases at J, with 9 bases between. This CDR3 has 16 amino acids. Germline CDR1 KGHSH, CDR2 LQKENI. CDR3 DNA sequence: TGTGCCAGCTCACCACCGTCACAGCTCTCTGGAAACACCATATATTTT. Amino acids: CASSPPSQLSGNTIYF. Filled out from reference TRBV18 and TRBJ1-3, the complete variable domain reads NAGVMQNPRHLVRRRGQEARLRCSPMKGHSHVYWYRQLPEEGLKFMVYLQKENIIDESGMPKERFSAEFPKEGPSILRIQQVVRGDSAAYFCASSPPSQLSGNTIYFGEGSWLTVV.

The CDR3 protein is CAIRTLGGDTGELFF. The CDR3 DNA sequence: TGTGCCATCAGGACCTTGGGAGGCGACACCGGGGAGCTGTTTTTT. The gene calls are TRBV10-3 and TRBJ2-2; tentative D call: TRBD2 (6 bases). V lost 6 bases and J 3 bases, leaving 14 bases between the germline ends. Germline-derived CDR1 and CDR2 are ENHRY and SYGVKD. This CDR3 has 15 amino acids.

This chain links TRBV27 with TRBJ1-6, with TRBD1 as a possible D gene (5 bases). V dropped 7 bases and J dropped 7 bases, with 14 bases sitting between them. The CDR3 contains 14 residues. CDR1 is MNHEY, CDR2 SMNVEV, per germline (reference sequence). The CDR3 DNA reads as TGTGCCAGCACGAGGGGACTGAACAATTCACCCCTCCACTTT. Its translation is CASTRGLNNSPLHF.

The chain links TRBV3-1 (or the pseudogene TRBV3-2) to TRBJ2-7, with a possible D match to TRBD1 (7 bases). Germline-derived CDR1 and CDR2 are LGHDT and YNNKEL (reference sequence). Trimming stripped 6 bases from V and 4 bases from J, with 10 bases between. There are 12 residues in the CDR3. CDR3 loop: CASRTGTYEQYF. Here the CDR3 DNA reads TGTGCCAGCAGGACAGGGACTTACGAGCAGTACTTC.

The rearrangement links TRBV2 to TRBJ2-7, with 8 nucleotides matching TRBD1. CDR1 and CDR2 (germline): SNHLY, FYNNEI. J gave up 4 bases and V 6 bases, and 5 bases lay outside the gene matches. This CDR3 has 13 amino acids. The CDR3 DNA sequence: TGTGCCAGCAGCGGACAGGGCTTGTACGAGCAGTACTTC. Amino acids: CASSGQGLYEQYF.

This clone was seen more than once but under ten times. The CDR3: CASSWRDRGSEAFF. CDR3 in DNA: TGTGCCAGCAGCTGGCGGGACAGAGGCTCTGAAGCTTTCTTT. The chain combines TRBV5-4 with TRBJ1-1; 7 bases align to TRBD1. The CDR3 extends over 14 amino acids. CDR1 is SGHNT and CDR2 is YYREEE in the germline V gene (reference sequence). J was trimmed by 6 bases and V by 3 bases; bases with no gene match: 8.

The chain joins TRBV28 to TRBJ2-1; 8 nucleotides align to TRBD1. There are 13 residues in the CDR3. V was clipped by 10 bases and J by 1 base; unmatched bases: 3. Looked up from germline, CDR1 is MDHEN and CDR2 is SYDVKM. CDR3 sequence reads: CATDRGSYNEQFF. The CDR3 DNA follows: TGTGCCACCGACAGGGGATCCTACAATGAGCAGTTCTTC.

The chain employs TRBV6-5 and TRBJ1-1; D is unresolved. Germline V gives CDR1 MNHEY, CDR2 SVGAGI. V lost 6 bases, J lost 0 bases, and 8 bases lay in between. This CDR3 has 13 residues. As DNA, the CDR3 is TGTGCCAGCAGGGACTTCTTGAACACTGAAGCTTTCTTT. This translates into CASRDFLNTEAFF.

Points on this clone: Distinct nucleotide sequences in the sample also encode this CDR3. The chain links TRBV2 to TRBJ1-1; 8 nucleotides match TRBD1. The V gene end was trimmed by 7 bases and the J gene end by 12 bases; junction bases not matched to a gene: 10. Looked up from germline, CDR1 is SNHLY and CDR2 is FYNNEI. The CDR3 is made up of 12 amino acids. The CDR3 region has the DNA TGTGCCAGCACTCTTACAGGGGGTGGAACTTTCTTT. Its protein product is CASTLTGGGTFF.

The gene calls are TRBV7-2 and TRBJ1-5; TRBD1 matches at 11 bases. Trimming removed 5 bases from V and 6 bases from J; junction bases left unmatched: 6. The CDR3 spans 15 residues. Germline V CDR1 and CDR2: SGHTA, FQGNSA. CDR3 residues: CASSRTGGASQPQHF. The CDR3 DNA follows: TGTGCCAGCAGCAGGACAGGGGGCGCGAGTCAGCCCCAGCATTTT.

The chain is built from TRBV4-1 and TRBJ2-1; TRBD2 aligns across 10 bases. Germline V CDR1 and CDR2: MGHRA, YSYEKL. CDR3 length equals 16 residues. V was pared by 1 base and J by 10 bases, with 10 bases of the junction left unmatched. This chain's CDR3 is CASSQVKSGGANEQFF. The CDR3 nucleotides are TGCGCCAGCAGCCAAGTGAAAAGCGGGGGGGCGAACGAGCAGTTCTTC.

The CDR3 spells CASSFGQNNSPLHF. CDR3 in DNA: TGTGCCAGCAGTTTTGGACAGAATAATTCACCCCTCCACTTT. The chain has TRBV27 and TRBJ1-6; tentative D call: TRBD1 (6 bases). The V end lost 3 bases, the J end lost 5 bases, and 8 bases lay between the germline ends. The CDR3 is made up of 14 amino acids. CDR1 and CDR2 from the germline V gene are MNHEY and SMNVEV (reference sequence).

The chain couples TRBV4-2 to TRBJ2-7; TRBD1 agrees at 8 bases. This CDR3 has 14 amino acids. Unmatched junction bases numbered 4, after V lost 3 bases and J lost 3 bases. The germline V gene has CDR1 LGHNA and CDR2 YNFKEQ. CDR3 protein: CASSQAGGRYEQYF. CDR3 nucleotide sequence: TGTGCCAGCAGCCAGGCAGGGGGCCGCTACGAGCAGTACTTC.

This clone occurred once. The gene calls are TRBV24-1 and TRBJ2-1, with a tentative D call TRBD1 (6 bases). V gave up 4 bases and J gave up 9 bases, with 6 bases separating them. Germline V CDR1 and CDR2: KGHDR, SFDVKD. This CDR3 is built from 11 residues. The CDR3 spells CATSDRGEQFF. In DNA, the CDR3 is TGTGCCACCAGTGACAGGGGTGAGCAGTTCTTC.

This chain joins TRBV27 and TRBJ1-1; TRBD1 might be the D (5 bases). The CDR3 has 13 amino acids. The V gene lost 2 bases and the J gene lost 1 base, with 5 bases spanning the gap. Germline V gene data show CDR1 as MNHEY and CDR2 as SMNVEV (reference sequence). The CDR3 loop is CASSLQGNTEAFF. In nucleotides, the CDR3 is TGTGCCAGCAGTTTACAGGGGAACACTGAAGCTTTCTTT.

The chain employs TRBV18 and TRBJ1-3; 9 bases line up with TRBD1. The CDR3 has 16 residues. Germline lookup yields CDR1 KGHSH and CDR2 LQKENI. V shed 3 bases, J shed 1 base, and the junction held 4 bases outside the gene matches. Here the CDR3 DNA reads TGTGCCAGCTCACCGTCTGGGACAGGGTCTGGAAACACCATATATTTT. Translating gives CASSPSGTGSGNTIYF.